The clone carrying this TCR beta chain was observed a handful of times. The target antigen is unknown. Germline CDR1 is SEHNR and CDR2 is FQNEAQ (reference sequence). Trimming pared 0 bases from V and 7 bases from J, leaving 13 bases between. This CDR3 region has 15 residues. The data originate from a study of T cell repertoires in cytomegalovirus infection. TCRdb fed the reads into MiXCR, producing one record per CDR3 protein. The data contain approximately 910,000 distinct CDR3 sequences, roughly 30% of them singletons. The chain employs TRBV7-9 and TRBJ2-1; D may be TRBD2 (7 bases). This sample comprised cultured CD8+ T cells from PBMCs, obtained from culture after CMV antigen stimulation. This TCR was recovered from a human donor in good health (CMV status not recorded). Some clones in this sample may be carry-over from other donors' samples. The CDR3 region is CASSLAGGPENEQFF. CDR3 coding DNA: TGTGCCAGCAGCTTAGCGGGGGGGCCGGAAAATGAGCAGTTCTTC. Together with reference TRBV7-9 and TRBJ2-1, the CDR3 gives the full variable domain: DTGVSQNPRHKITKRGQNVTFRCDPISEHNRLYWYRQTLGQGPEFLTYFQNEAQLEKSRLLSDRFSAERPKGSFSTLEIQRTEQGDSAMYLCASSLAGGPENEQFFGPGTRLTVL.